The following is a TCR beta chain sequence with its context. Its specificity is unknown. Six replicates per PBMC sample, mostly from roughly 490 ng of genomic DNA. The assay was immunoSEQ multiplex PCR, and TCRdb's table has in-frame clones only and misses some. The sample yields about 72,000 clones, about 88% seen once. Trimming cost V 0 bases and J 5 bases, with 10 bases left between them. Germline assignment: CDR1 SGHRS and CDR2 YFSETQ. The length of the CDR3 is 14 residues. This entry belongs to a study of neoadjuvant anti-PD-1 for oral cavity cancer. Study at large: Around day 43, patients without progression received a fourth nivolumab dose before surgery.

Study-wide points: With three patients per group, TCR findings need larger cohorts.

Sample time point: after neoadjuvant nivolumab, at surgical resection. Patients were newly diagnosed with stage II-IVA oral cavity squamous cell carcinoma without prior systemic or radiation treatment. The chain recombines TRBV5-1 with TRBJ2-3, with a weak D call TRBD1 (5 bases). This receptor was identified in a person aged 40 to 85 with oral cavity squamous cell carcinoma. Here the sequenced sample was PBMCs, taken after nivolumab (anti-PD-1) treatment. The CDR3 region is CASSLGRVVDTQYF. The CDR3 bases are TGCGCCAGCAGCTTGGGCAGGGTGGTAGATACGCAGTATTTT.